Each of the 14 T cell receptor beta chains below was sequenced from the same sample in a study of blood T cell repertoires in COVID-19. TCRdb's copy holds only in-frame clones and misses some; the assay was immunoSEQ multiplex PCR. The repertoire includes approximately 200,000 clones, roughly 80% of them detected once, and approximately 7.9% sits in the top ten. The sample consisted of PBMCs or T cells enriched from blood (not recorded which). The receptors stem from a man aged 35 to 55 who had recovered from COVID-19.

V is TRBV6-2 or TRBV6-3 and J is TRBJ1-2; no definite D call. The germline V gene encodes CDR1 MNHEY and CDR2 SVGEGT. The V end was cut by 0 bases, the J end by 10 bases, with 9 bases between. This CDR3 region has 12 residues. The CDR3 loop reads CASSYSPGTYTF. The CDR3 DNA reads TGTGCCAGCAGTTACTCGCCAGGAACCTACACCTTC.

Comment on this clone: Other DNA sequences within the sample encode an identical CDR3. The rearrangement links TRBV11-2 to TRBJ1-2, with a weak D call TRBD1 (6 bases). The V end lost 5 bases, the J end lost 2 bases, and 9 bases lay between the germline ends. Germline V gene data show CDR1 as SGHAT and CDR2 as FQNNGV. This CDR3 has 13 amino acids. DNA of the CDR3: TGTGCCAGCAGCCCCCAGGGGAACTATGGCTACACCTTC. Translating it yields CASSPQGNYGYTF. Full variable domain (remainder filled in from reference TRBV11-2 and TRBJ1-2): EAGVAQSPRYKIIEKRQSVAFWCNPISGHATLYWYQQILGQGPKLLIQFQNNGVVDDSQLPKDRFSAERLKGVDSTLKIQPAKLEDSAVYLCASSPQGNYGYTFGSGTRLTVV.

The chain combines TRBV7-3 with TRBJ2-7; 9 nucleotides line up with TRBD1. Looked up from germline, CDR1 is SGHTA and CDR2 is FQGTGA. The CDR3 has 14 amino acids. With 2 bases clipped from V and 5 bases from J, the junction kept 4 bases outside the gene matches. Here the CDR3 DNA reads TGTGCCAGCAGCTTAGACAGGGGGAAGGACGAGCAGTACTTC. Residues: CASSLDRGKDEQYF.

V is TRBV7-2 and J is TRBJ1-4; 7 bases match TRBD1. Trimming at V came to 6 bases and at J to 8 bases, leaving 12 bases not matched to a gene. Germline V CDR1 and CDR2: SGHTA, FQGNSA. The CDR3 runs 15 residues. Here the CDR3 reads CASSKQTGLFEKLFF. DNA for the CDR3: TGTGCCAGCAGTAAACAGACAGGGCTATTCGAAAAACTGTTTTTT.

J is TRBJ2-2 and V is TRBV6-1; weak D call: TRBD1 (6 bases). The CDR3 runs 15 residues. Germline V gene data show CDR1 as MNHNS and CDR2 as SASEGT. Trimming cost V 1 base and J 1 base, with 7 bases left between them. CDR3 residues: CASSEGTVNTGELFF. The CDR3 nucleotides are TGTGCCAGCAGTGAAGGGACAGTGAACACCGGGGAGCTGTTTTTT.

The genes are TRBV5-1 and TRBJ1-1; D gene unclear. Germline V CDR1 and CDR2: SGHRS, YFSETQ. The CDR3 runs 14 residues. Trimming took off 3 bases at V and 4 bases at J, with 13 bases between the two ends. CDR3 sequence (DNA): TGCGCCAGCAGCTCCCCTACAGAGACCACTGAAGCTTTCTTT. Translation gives CASSSPTETTEAFF. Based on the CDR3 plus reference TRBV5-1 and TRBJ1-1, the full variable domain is KAGVTQTPRYLIKTRGQQVTLSCSPISGHRSVSWYQQTPGQGLQFLFEYFSETQRNKGNFPGRFSGRQFSNSRSEMNVSTLELGDSALYLCASSSPTETTEAFFGQGTRLTVV.

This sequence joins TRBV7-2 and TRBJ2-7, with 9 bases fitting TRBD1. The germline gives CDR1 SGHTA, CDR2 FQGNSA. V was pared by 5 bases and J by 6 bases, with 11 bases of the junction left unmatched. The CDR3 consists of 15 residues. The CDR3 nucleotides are TGTGCCAGCAGCCAAGATGGGGACAGGGCTCGCGAGCAGTACTTC. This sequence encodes CASSQDGDRAREQYF.

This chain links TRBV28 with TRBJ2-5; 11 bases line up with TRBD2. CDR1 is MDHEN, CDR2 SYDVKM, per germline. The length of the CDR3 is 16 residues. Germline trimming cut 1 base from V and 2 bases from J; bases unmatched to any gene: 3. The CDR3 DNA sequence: TGTGCCAGCAGTTTATCCCTAGCGGGGGGACAAGAGACCCAGTACTTC. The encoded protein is CASSLSLAGGQETQYF.

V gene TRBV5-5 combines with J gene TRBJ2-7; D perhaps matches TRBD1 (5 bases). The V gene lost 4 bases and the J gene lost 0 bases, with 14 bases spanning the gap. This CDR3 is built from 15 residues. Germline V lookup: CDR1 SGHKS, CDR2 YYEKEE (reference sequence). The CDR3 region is CASSLTGGGSYEQYF. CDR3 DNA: TGTGCCAGCAGCCTTACAGGTGGCGGCTCCTACGAGCAGTACTTC.

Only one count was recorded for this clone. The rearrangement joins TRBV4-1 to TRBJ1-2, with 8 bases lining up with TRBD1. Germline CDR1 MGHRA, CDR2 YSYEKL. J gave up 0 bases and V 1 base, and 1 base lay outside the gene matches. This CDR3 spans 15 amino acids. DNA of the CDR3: TGCGCCAGCAGCCAAGGACAGGGGACTAACTATGGCTACACCTTC. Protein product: CASSQGQGTNYGYTF.

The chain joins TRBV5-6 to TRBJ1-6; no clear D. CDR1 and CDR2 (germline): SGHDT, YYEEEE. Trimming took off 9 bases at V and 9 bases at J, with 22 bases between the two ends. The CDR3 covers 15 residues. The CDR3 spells CATASAGGTSSPLHF. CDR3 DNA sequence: TGTGCCACCGCCTCGGCAGGCGGAACTAGTTCACCCCTCCACTTT.

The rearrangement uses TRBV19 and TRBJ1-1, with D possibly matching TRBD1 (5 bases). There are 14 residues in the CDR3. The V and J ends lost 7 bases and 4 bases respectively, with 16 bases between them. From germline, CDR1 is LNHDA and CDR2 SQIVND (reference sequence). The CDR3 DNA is TGTGCCAGTACAGCGGGACTTTTAGGCACTGAAGCTTTCTTT. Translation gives CASTAGLLGTEAFF.

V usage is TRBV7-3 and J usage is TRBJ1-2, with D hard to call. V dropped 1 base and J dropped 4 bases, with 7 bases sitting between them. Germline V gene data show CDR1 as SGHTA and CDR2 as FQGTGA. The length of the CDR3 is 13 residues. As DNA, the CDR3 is TGTGCCAGCAGCTTAAAGGCAGGCTATGGCTACACCTTC. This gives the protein CASSLKAGYGYTF.

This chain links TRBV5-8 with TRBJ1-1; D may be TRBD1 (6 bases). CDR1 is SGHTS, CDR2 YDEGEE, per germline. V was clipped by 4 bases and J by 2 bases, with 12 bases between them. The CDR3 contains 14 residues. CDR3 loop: CASSLDSENTEAFF. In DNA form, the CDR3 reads TGTGCCAGCAGCCTGGACAGTGAAAACACTGAAGCTTTCTTT.